This TCR beta chain originates from a study of blood T cell repertoires in COVID-19. At the level of the study: Collection of acute and convalescent COVID-19 samples took place in the United States, Italy and Spain.

The junction had 10 bases not matched to a gene; V was cut back by 4 bases and J by 2 bases. Germline V gene sequence: CDR1 SGHNT, CDR2 YYREEE (reference sequence). The CDR3 spans 17 residues. The repertoire was sequenced with immunoSEQ multiplex PCR; TCRdb's copy has only in-frame clones and lacks some. The data contain 76,000 or so clones, roughly nine tenths of them singletons. Sequenced material: peripheral blood. This clonotype was sampled from a man older than 75 in a cohort sampled during active COVID-19. The V and J genes are TRBV5-4 and TRBJ2-5, with 11 nucleotides matching TRBD2. CDR3 coding DNA: TGTGCCAGCAGCCCCCTAGTTAGCGGGGGGGTTCAAGAGACCCAGTACTTC. It yields the protein CASSPLVSGGVQETQYF.